A selection of T cell receptor beta chains follows, all from one sample in a study of read filtering for tumor transcriptome and immune sequencing. Using its own MiXCR run on the reads, TCRdb lists one record per CDR3 protein. The sample contains over 50,000 distinct CDR3 sequences, under 20% of which appear only once. The sequenced sample consisted of a population of CD138-negative cells sorted from bone marrow. These receptor sequences come from a donor aged 40 or older with multiple myeloma. The CDR3 runs from the conserved cysteine through the conserved F or W. Each record gives: J gene, D gene, V gene, clone size, CDR3 protein, CDR3 DNA. The D gene is left open where the match is weak. Part of the rows lack a size; the others show once, few, many or a class for expanded clones.

TRBJ1-4,TRBD1,TRBV20-1,.,CSARDTGGDEKLFF,TGCAGTGCTAGAGACACAGGGGGAGATGAAAAACTGTTTTTT
TRBJ2-7,.,TRBV29-1,.,CSVEITSDSYEQYF,TGCAGCGTTGAAATAACCAGCGACTCCTACGAGCAGTACTTC
TRBJ2-7,.,TRBV7-8,few,CASSHGVYEQYF,TGTGCCAGCAGCCATGGGGTCTACGAGCAGTACTTC
TRBJ2-2,TRBD1,TRBV7-3,.,CASSLSGTGNTGELFF,TGTGCCAGCAGCTTATCCGGGACAGGGAACACCGGGGAGCTGTTTTTT
TRBJ2-7,.,TRBV5-6,few,CASSLAGEVIYF,TGTGCCAGCAGCTTGGCCGGGGAGGTTATATACTTC
TRBJ2-3,.,TRBV6-1,many,CASSQVGDDTDTQYF,TGTGCCAGCAGTCAGGTTGGGGACGACACAGATACGCAGTATTTT
TRBJ1-5,.,TRBV11-3,many,CASSPTPDGRGEQPQHF,TGTGCCAGCAGCCCTACTCCCGACGGACGGGGGGAACAGCCCCAGCATTTT
TRBJ2-2,TRBD1,TRBV5-5,.,CASTPGQGWVGELFF,TGTGCCAGCACCCCGGGACAGGGGTGGGTCGGGGAGCTGTTTTTT
TRBJ1-4,TRBD1,TRBV7-8,many,CASSLGDRDEKLFF,TGTGCCAGCAGCTTAGGGGACAGGGATGAAAAACTGTTTTTT
TRBJ1-6,TRBD1,TRBV15,few,CATSWDSLGSPLHF,TGTGCCACCAGCTGGGACAGCCTCGGATCACCCCTCCACTTT
TRBJ2-2,TRBD1,TRBV27,many,CASSPQGEMGGELFF,TGTGCCAGCAGTCCCCAGGGGGAAATGGGCGGGGAGCTGTTTTTT
TRBJ2-2,.,TRBV7-2,many,CASSITAANTGELFF,TGTGCCAGCAGCATTACTGCCGCGAACACCGGGGAGCTGTTTTTT
TRBJ2-5,TRBD1,TRBV5-1,many,CASSLGQGRRETQYF,TGCGCCAGCAGCTTGGGACAGGGGCGGCGGGAGACCCAGTACTTC
TRBJ2-4,.,TRBV28,many,CASSLPGTSFQYF,TGTGCCAGCAGTTTACCCGGGACAAGTTTTCAGTACTTC
TRBJ2-7,TRBD2,TRBV27,many,CASSSGTISYEQYF,TGTGCCAGCAGTAGCGGGACCATCTCCTACGAGCAGTACTTC
TRBJ2-5,.,TRBV7-2,many,CASSLYRNLETQYF,TGTGCCAGCAGCCTTTATAGGAATTTGGAGACCCAGTACTTC
TRBJ2-5,TRBD1,TRBV7-3,.,CASSMDRGETQYF,TGTGCCAGCAGCATGGACAGGGGAGAGACCCAGTACTTC
TRBJ2-2,TRBD1,TRBV7-6,many,CASSLSDGTGLVGELFF,TGTGCCAGCAGCTTGTCAGACGGGACAGGGTTAGTCGGGGAGCTGTTTTTT
TRBJ1-4,.,TRBV5-1,many,CASSLSPQEINEKLFF,TGCGCCAGCAGCTTGTCCCCCCAGGAGATTAATGAAAAACTGTTTTTT
TRBJ2-7,.,TRBV28,many,CASSPISISYEQYF,TGTGCCAGCAGCCCGATATCAATCTCCTACGAGCAGTACTTC
TRBJ1-1,TRBD1,TRBV12-3/TRBV12-4,many,CASRNRGRGIEAFF,TGTGCCAGCAGAAACAGGGGGCGAGGTATTGAAGCTTTCTTT
TRBJ2-3,TRBD2,TRBV20-1,few,CSAAPGTSGGTDTQYF,TGCAGTGCTGCACCCGGGACTAGCGGGGGCACAGATACGCAGTATTTT
TRBJ2-1,TRBD1,TRBV5-1,.,CASSFLAGGRNEQIF,TGCGCCAGCAGCTTCTTGGCAGGGGGTAGGAATGAGCAGATCTTC
TRBJ2-3,.,TRBV6-6,few,CASSPRGAGGRTDTQYF,TGTGCCAGCAGTCCGCGGGGGGCAGGGGGACGCACAGATACGCAGTATTTT
TRBJ2-7,.,TRBV29-1,many,CSVRPQAGEQYF,TGCAGCGTCAGACCCCAGGCGGGGGAGCAGTACTTC
TRBJ2-1,.,TRBV11-2,many,CASSLGLYNEQFF,TGTGCCAGCAGCTTAGGGCTCTACAATGAGCAGTTCTTC
TRBJ2-1,.,TRBV18,many,CASSPAASSYNEQFF,TGTGCCAGCTCACCGGCAGCTAGCTCCTACAATGAGCAGTTCTTC
TRBJ2-2,TRBD1,TRBV7-3,many,CASSSQGEAGELFF,TGTGCCAGCAGCTCCCAGGGGGAAGCCGGGGAGCTGTTTTTT
TRBJ2-3,.,TRBV29-1,many,CSVVPDTQYF,TGCAGCGTTGTTCCCGATACGCAGTATTTT
TRBJ2-7,.,TRBV20-1,many,CSARKAIGEQYF,TGCAGTGCTAGAAAGGCTATTGGGGAGCAGTACTTC
TRBJ1-1,.,TRBV12-3/TRBV12-4,many,CASSPRGSTEAFF,TGTGCCAGCAGCCCCAGGGGAAGCACTGAAGCTTTCTTT
TRBJ2-1,.,TRBV20-1,many,CSARRHNEQFF,TGCAGTGCTAGAAGACACAATGAGCAGTTCTTC
TRBJ1-1,.,TRBV27,many,CASSRGTGSTEAFF,TGTGCCAGCAGTCGGGGTACGGGATCCACTGAAGCTTTCTTT
TRBJ2-3,.,TRBV11-3,many,CASSRGLADTQYF,TGTGCCAGCAGCCGGGGACTCGCAGATACGCAGTATTTT
TRBJ1-5,.,TRBV7-2,many,CASSLAGGGNQPQHF,TGTGCCAGCAGCTTAGCCGGTGGAGGGAATCAGCCCCAGCATTTT
TRBJ2-5,.,TRBV20-1,many,CSARDAGAAGETQYF,TGCAGTGCTAGAGATGCGGGGGCGGCAGGGGAGACCCAGTACTTC
TRBJ1-5,.,TRBV2,.,CASSAQGFGNQLQHF,TGTGCCAGCAGTGCGCAGGGGTTCGGCAATCAGCTCCAGCATTTT
TRBJ1-2,.,TRBV20-1,.,CSARDPVTVIYGYTF,TGCAGTGCTAGAGATCCCGTGACAGTGATCTATGGCTACACCTTC
TRBJ1-5,.,TRBV28,.,CVSMERNQPQHF,TGTGTCAGCATGGAGCGCAATCAGCCCCAGCATTTT
TRBJ2-5,.,TRBV27,.,CASSFSGVAETQYF,TGTGCCAGCAGTTTTAGTGGGGTAGCAGAGACCCAGTACTTC
TRBJ2-7,.,TRBV20-1,few,CSARSGSGAYEQYF,TGCAGTGCTAGGTCAGGTAGCGGAGCCTACGAGCAGTACTTC